The entry that follows covers one TCR beta chain sequence. This sample was taken from a study of blood T cell repertoires in COVID-19. The wider study: COVID-19 samples from acute and convalescent phases originated in the United States, Italy and Spain. In each case, the material was cDNA or gDNA derived from T cells, B-cell-depleted T cells, or PBMCs.

Trimming stripped 3 bases from V and 4 bases from J, with 12 bases between. CDR3 size: 14 residues. CDR1 and CDR2 from the germline V gene are PRHDT and FYEKMQ (reference sequence). In the authors' workflow: Amplification of reference gene primers provided the estimated nucleated cell counts. The table came from immunoSEQ multiplex PCR; TCRdb's copy has only in-frame clones and leaves some out. For V, J and clone size, that table is used; D and trimming come from the DNA. The sample comprises 97,000 or so clones, about 78% of which are singletons, and approximately 9.8% rests with the top ten. This sequence joins TRBV13 and TRBJ1-1, with TRBD1 as a possible D gene (5 bases). The specimen was peripheral blood. The clonotype was recovered from a man in his sixties with active or convalescent COVID-19. The CDR3 DNA reads TGTGCCAGCAGCTTCAGGGAGGGAACCACTGAAGCTTTCTTT. As protein: CASSFREGTTEAFF.